The entry below gives a single T cell receptor (beta chain) sequence along with its context. The source of the sample is a study of blood T cell repertoires in COVID-19. Turning to the study itself: The study drew acute and convalescent COVID-19 samples from the United States, Italy and Spain.

CDR3 length: 14 amino acids. The V segment lost 5 bases and the J segment 4 bases; nucleotides outside the gene matches: 4. The germline gives CDR1 MNHEY, CDR2 SVGEGT. The table came from immunoSEQ multiplex PCR; TCRdb's copy has only in-frame clones and leaves some out. The table has approximately 290,000 clones, approximately 85% seen once. Individuals drawn from approximately 22 US areas were roughly 18 to 95 years old. The clonotype originates from a woman aged 25 to 45 who had recovered from COVID-19. This sequence joins TRBV6-2 or TRBV6-3 and TRBJ2-3, with TRBD2 identical over 9 bases. Sequenced: PBMCs or T cells enriched from blood (not recorded which). CDR3 loop: CASSPASGADTQYF. In DNA, the CDR3 is TGTGCCAGCAGTCCGGCTAGCGGGGCAGATACGCAGTATTTT.